The rows below give T cell receptor beta chains drawn from one sample of a study of T cell responses to AZD1222 COVID-19 vaccine. Sequencing was performed with immunoSEQ multiplex PCR; in TCRdb, only in-frame clones are kept and a portion is missing. The sample yields fewer than 150,000 clones, approximately 94% seen once. This specimen consisted of peripheral blood, obtained on day 0 of AZD1222 vaccination. The receptors shown here come from an adult in good health. CDR3s include the opening cysteine and the closing phenylalanine or tryptophan. The D gene is left open where the match is weak. A clone size is listed for some rows: how often the clone was seen (once, few, many), or a class if it is expanded.

V gene: TRBV7-6; J gene: TRBJ2-7; clone size: -; CDR3 length: 16; D gene: -; CDR3 protein: CASSLERGGGPYEQYF; CDR3 DNA: TGTGCCAGCAGCTTAGAGAGGGGTGGCGGACCCTACGAGCAGTACTTC
V gene: TRBV7-2; J gene: TRBJ1-5; clone size: -; CDR3 length: 15; D gene: -; CDR3 protein: CASSAGTVSNQPQHF; CDR3 DNA: TGTGCCAGCAGCGCAGGGACGGTGAGCAATCAGCCCCAGCATTTT
V gene: TRBV5-6; J gene: TRBJ2-2; clone size: -; CDR3 length: 13; D gene: -; CDR3 protein: CASHRLNTGELFF; CDR3 DNA: TGTGCCTCCCACCGCCTGAACACCGGGGAGCTGTTTTTT
V gene: TRBV19; J gene: TRBJ2-7; clone size: -; CDR3 length: 14; D gene: -; CDR3 protein: CASSIQPGDYEQYF; CDR3 DNA: TGTGCCAGTAGTATCCAGCCGGGGGACTACGAGCAGTACTTC
V gene: TRBV7-8; J gene: TRBJ2-2; clone size: -; CDR3 length: 17; D gene: TRBD2; CDR3 protein: CASSLPREGRVTGELFF; CDR3 DNA: TGTGCCAGCAGCTTACCGCGGGAGGGCCGTGTCACCGGGGAGCTGTTTTTT
V gene: TRBV11-2; J gene: TRBJ1-4; clone size: -; CDR3 length: 15; D gene: -; CDR3 protein: CASSPDRTTNEKLFF; CDR3 DNA: TGTGCCAGCAGTCCGGACCGTACAACTAATGAAAAACTGTTTTTT
V gene: TRBV7-7; J gene: TRBJ2-1; clone size: -; CDR3 length: 15; D gene: -; CDR3 protein: CASSSLAGGLNEQFF; CDR3 DNA: TGTGCTAGCAGCTCACTAGCTGGTGGTCTCAATGAGCAGTTCTTC
V gene: TRBV14; J gene: TRBJ2-5; clone size: -; CDR3 length: 15; D gene: -; CDR3 protein: CASSQPMGYQETQYF; CDR3 DNA: TGTGCCAGCAGCCAACCAATGGGGTACCAAGAGACCCAGTACTTC
V gene: TRBV28; J gene: TRBJ1-6; clone size: -; CDR3 length: 14; D gene: TRBD1; CDR3 protein: CASSRPGTDRPLHF; CDR3 DNA: TGTGCCAGCAGTCGGCCCGGGACAGACCGACCCCTCCACTTT
V gene: TRBV6-8; J gene: TRBJ2-7; clone size: -; CDR3 length: 15; D gene: -; CDR3 protein: CASSIPGPNLYEQYF; CDR3 DNA: TGTGCCAGCAGTATACCGGGGCCCAACCTCTACGAGCAGTACTTC
V gene: TRBV6-4; J gene: TRBJ2-3; clone size: -; CDR3 length: 13; D gene: -; CDR3 protein: CASSGEVTDTQYF; CDR3 DNA: TGTGCCAGCAGTGGGGAGGTTACAGATACGCAGTATTTT
V gene: TRBV4-2; J gene: TRBJ1-2; clone size: -; CDR3 length: 13; D gene: -; CDR3 protein: CASSQEGGVGYTF; CDR3 DNA: TGTGCCAGCAGCCAAGAAGGGGGTGTGGGCTACACCTTC
V gene: TRBV11-2; J gene: TRBJ1-1; clone size: -; CDR3 length: 14; D gene: -; CDR3 protein: CASSLGVDSQQGFF; CDR3 DNA: TGTGCCAGCAGCTTAGGAGTTGACAGTCAACAAGGTTTCTTT
V gene: TRBV15; J gene: TRBJ2-5; clone size: -; CDR3 length: 14; D gene: TRBD1; CDR3 protein: CATSSGTGGETQYF; CDR3 DNA: TGTGCCACCAGCAGCGGGACAGGGGGGGAGACCCAGTACTTC
V gene: TRBV12-3/TRBV12-4; J gene: TRBJ1-5; clone size: -; CDR3 length: 13; D gene: -; CDR3 protein: CASSLQGSTPQHF; CDR3 DNA: TGTGCCAGCAGTTTGCAAGGTAGTACGCCCCAGCATTTT
V gene: TRBV5-1; J gene: TRBJ2-2; clone size: -; CDR3 length: 15; D gene: TRBD1; CDR3 protein: CASSQGQGLPGELFF; CDR3 DNA: TGCGCCAGCAGCCAGGGACAGGGATTACCCGGGGAGCTGTTTTTT
V gene: TRBV5-4; J gene: TRBJ2-7; clone size: -; CDR3 length: 15; D gene: TRBD2; CDR3 protein: CASRAALRGEGEQYF; CDR3 DNA: TGTGCCAGCAGGGCGGCCCTTAGAGGGGAGGGCGAGCAGTACTTC
V gene: TRBV2; J gene: TRBJ2-1; clone size: -; CDR3 length: 13; D gene: -; CDR3 protein: CASSVRRDSRQFF; CDR3 DNA: TGTGCCAGCAGTGTACGCCGCGACAGCCGGCAGTTCTTC
V gene: TRBV7-6; J gene: TRBJ2-7; clone size: few; CDR3 length: 16; D gene: TRBD2; CDR3 protein: CASSFTSGGAVAEQYF; CDR3 DNA: TGTGCCAGCAGCTTTACTAGCGGGGGGGCAGTCGCCGAGCAGTACTTC
V gene: TRBV7-6; J gene: TRBJ2-3; clone size: -; CDR3 length: 17; D gene: -; CDR3 protein: CASSRTGKGGSTDTQYF; CDR3 DNA: TGTGCCAGCAGCCGAACTGGGAAGGGCGGTAGCACAGATACGCAGTATTTT
V gene: TRBV28; J gene: TRBJ2-5; clone size: -; CDR3 length: 14; D gene: -; CDR3 protein: CASSLPLGTETQYF; CDR3 DNA: TGTGCCAGCAGTTTACCCCTAGGTACCGAGACCCAGTACTTC
V gene: TRBV19; J gene: TRBJ1-1; clone size: once; CDR3 length: 13; D gene: -; CDR3 protein: CASSRRENTEAFF; CDR3 DNA: TGTGCCAGTAGTCGGCGGGAGAACACTGAAGCTTTCTTT
V gene: TRBV29-1; J gene: TRBJ2-5; clone size: -; CDR3 length: 16; D gene: TRBD2; CDR3 protein: CSVRLLPGLAKETQYF; CDR3 DNA: TGCAGCGTGAGGCTGTTGCCGGGACTAGCGAAAGAGACCCAGTACTTC
V gene: TRBV18; J gene: TRBJ2-1; clone size: -; CDR3 length: 13; D gene: -; CDR3 protein: CASSPRVDNEQFF; CDR3 DNA: TGTGCCAGCTCACCGCGGGTGGACAATGAGCAGTTCTTC
V gene: TRBV18; J gene: TRBJ1-4; clone size: -; CDR3 length: 16; D gene: -; CDR3 protein: CASSPFTGPTNEKLFF; CDR3 DNA: TGTGCCAGCTCACCGTTTACAGGGCCAACTAATGAAAAACTGTTTTTT
V gene: TRBV7-8; J gene: TRBJ1-6; clone size: once; CDR3 length: 17; D gene: TRBD1; CDR3 protein: CASSLGLNRGNNSPLHF; CDR3 DNA: TGTGCCAGCAGCTTAGGACTTAACAGGGGCAATAATTCACCCCTCCACTTT
V gene: TRBV4-3; J gene: TRBJ2-1; clone size: -; CDR3 length: 13; D gene: -; CDR3 protein: CASSQGLGNEQFF; CDR3 DNA: TGCGCCAGCAGCCAAGGTTTAGGGAATGAGCAGTTCTTC
V gene: TRBV6-2/TRBV6-3; J gene: TRBJ1-5; clone size: once; CDR3 length: 15; D gene: -; CDR3 protein: CASSPRGEGNQPQHF; CDR3 DNA: TGTGCCAGCAGTCCGAGGGGCGAAGGCAATCAGCCCCAGCATTTT
V gene: TRBV7-9; J gene: TRBJ2-4; clone size: -; CDR3 length: 17; D gene: -; CDR3 protein: CASSFYRQDIAKNIQYF; CDR3 DNA: TGTGCCAGCAGCTTTTACAGACAGGATATAGCCAAAAACATTCAGTACTTC
V gene: TRBV18; J gene: TRBJ1-5; clone size: -; CDR3 length: 14; D gene: TRBD1; CDR3 protein: CASSPQGADQPQHF; CDR3 DNA: TGTGCCAGCTCACCCCAGGGGGCGGATCAGCCCCAGCATTTT
V gene: TRBV7-6; J gene: TRBJ2-1; clone size: -; CDR3 length: 16; D gene: TRBD2; CDR3 protein: CASSAILAGGPGEQFF; CDR3 DNA: TGTGCCAGCAGCGCTATTCTAGCGGGGGGGCCCGGTGAGCAGTTCTTC
V gene: TRBV6-6; J gene: TRBJ1-2; clone size: -; CDR3 length: 15; D gene: TRBD1; CDR3 protein: CASSYSDRVNYGYTF; CDR3 DNA: TGTGCCAGCAGTTACTCGGACAGGGTAAACTATGGCTACACCTTC
V gene: TRBV19; J gene: TRBJ2-3; clone size: once; CDR3 length: 14; D gene: -; CDR3 protein: CASSIFGGSDTQYF; CDR3 DNA: TGTGCCAGTAGTATATTCGGCGGCTCAGATACGCAGTATTTT
V gene: TRBV9; J gene: TRBJ2-1; clone size: -; CDR3 length: 15; D gene: -; CDR3 protein: CASSPLGEAGNEQFF; CDR3 DNA: TGTGCCAGCAGCCCCCTAGGGGAGGCGGGCAATGAGCAGTTCTTC
V gene: TRBV5-1; J gene: TRBJ2-1; clone size: -; CDR3 length: 18; D gene: TRBD2; CDR3 protein: CASSLEIIGTSGSGEQFF; CDR3 DNA: TGCGCCAGCAGCTTGGAGATAATCGGGACTAGCGGGAGTGGTGAGCAGTTCTTC
V gene: TRBV4-1; J gene: TRBJ1-6; clone size: -; CDR3 length: 15; D gene: -; CDR3 protein: CASSLTSSTNSPLHF; CDR3 DNA: TGCGCCAGCAGCCTCACCAGTAGTACGAATTCACCCCTCCACTTT
V gene: TRBV18; J gene: TRBJ2-5; clone size: once; CDR3 length: 15; D gene: TRBD1; CDR3 protein: CASSPGQGAWETQYF; CDR3 DNA: TGTGCCAGCTCACCCGGACAGGGGGCTTGGGAGACCCAGTACTTC
V gene: TRBV6-6; J gene: TRBJ2-7; clone size: -; CDR3 length: 11; D gene: -; CDR3 protein: CASSWTVEQYF; CDR3 DNA: TGTGCCAGCAGCTGGACAGTTGAGCAGTACTTC
V gene: TRBV14; J gene: TRBJ2-7; clone size: -; CDR3 length: 15; D gene: -; CDR3 protein: CASSPSRRSFDEQYF; CDR3 DNA: TGTGCCAGCAGTCCGTCAAGACGGTCCTTTGACGAGCAGTACTTC
V gene: TRBV28; J gene: TRBJ1-6; clone size: -; CDR3 length: 14; D gene: -; CDR3 protein: CASSLRTSGSPLHF; CDR3 DNA: TGTGCCAGCAGTTTGCGAACGTCCGGGTCACCCCTCCACTTT
V gene: TRBV18; J gene: TRBJ1-1; clone size: -; CDR3 length: 13; D gene: -; CDR3 protein: CASSNVGDTEAFF; CDR3 DNA: TGTGCCAGCTCAAACGTGGGGGACACTGAAGCTTTCTTT
V gene: TRBV6-5; J gene: TRBJ1-2; clone size: -; CDR3 length: 13; D gene: -; CDR3 protein: CASGPRTSYGYTF; CDR3 DNA: TGTGCCAGCGGGCCCCGGACCTCCTATGGCTACACCTTC
V gene: TRBV18; J gene: TRBJ1-1; clone size: -; CDR3 length: 12; D gene: -; CDR3 protein: CASSLQETEAFF; CDR3 DNA: TGTGCCAGCTCCCTTCAGGAGACTGAAGCTTTCTTT
V gene: TRBV5-4; J gene: TRBJ1-3; clone size: -; CDR3 length: 16; D gene: -; CDR3 protein: CASSPGPFSTGNTIYF; CDR3 DNA: TGTGCCAGCAGCCCGGGACCCTTCAGCACTGGAAACACCATATATTTT
V gene: TRBV6-5; J gene: TRBJ1-3; clone size: -; CDR3 length: 16; D gene: -; CDR3 protein: CASSYSSTESGNTIYF; CDR3 DNA: TGTGCCAGCAGTTACTCGAGTACGGAGAGTGGAAACACCATATATTTT
V gene: TRBV9; J gene: TRBJ1-5; clone size: -; CDR3 length: 14; D gene: -; CDR3 protein: CASSLDSRNQPQHF; CDR3 DNA: TGTGCCAGCAGTCTAGACAGCCGCAATCAGCCCCAGCATTTT
V gene: TRBV7-9; J gene: TRBJ2-2; clone size: -; CDR3 length: 15; D gene: -; CDR3 protein: CASSSPGSNTGELFF; CDR3 DNA: TGTGCCAGCAGCTCTCCAGGTTCGAACACCGGGGAGCTGTTTTTT
V gene: TRBV4-1; J gene: TRBJ1-1; clone size: -; CDR3 length: 16; D gene: TRBD1; CDR3 protein: CASSQELGQGDTEAFF; CDR3 DNA: TGCGCCAGCAGCCAAGAATTAGGACAGGGTGACACTGAAGCTTTCTTT
V gene: TRBV5-6; J gene: TRBJ2-1; clone size: -; CDR3 length: 15; D gene: TRBD2; CDR3 protein: CASSYGPLAGDEQFF; CDR3 DNA: TGTGCCAGCAGCTACGGACCCCTCGCGGGAGATGAGCAGTTCTTC
V gene: TRBV4-1; J gene: TRBJ2-2; clone size: -; CDR3 length: 18; D gene: -; CDR3 protein: CASSHDHAGAANTGELFF; CDR3 DNA: TGCGCCAGCAGCCACGATCACGCGGGGGCCGCGAACACCGGGGAGCTGTTTTTT
V gene: TRBV7-2; J gene: TRBJ2-1; clone size: -; CDR3 length: 16; D gene: TRBD2; CDR3 protein: CASSLGGLAGRNEQFF; CDR3 DNA: TGTGCCAGCAGCTTAGGGGGACTAGCGGGGCGAAATGAGCAGTTCTTC
V gene: TRBV7-2; J gene: TRBJ1-6; clone size: -; CDR3 length: 13; D gene: -; CDR3 protein: CASSLVPLSPLHF; CDR3 DNA: TGTGCCAGCAGCTTAGTGCCCCTCTCACCCCTCCACTTT
V gene: TRBV6-2/TRBV6-3; J gene: TRBJ2-2; clone size: -; CDR3 length: 17; D gene: TRBD2; CDR3 protein: CASSYSLAGANTGELFF; CDR3 DNA: TGTGCCAGCAGTTACTCGCTAGCGGGGGCAAACACCGGGGAGCTGTTTTTT
V gene: TRBV4-3; J gene: TRBJ2-2; clone size: once; CDR3 length: 17; D gene: -; CDR3 protein: CASSQDPQGLNTGELFF; CDR3 DNA: TGCGCCAGCAGCCAAGATCCACAGGGACTGAACACCGGGGAGCTGTTTTTT
V gene: TRBV12-3/TRBV12-4; J gene: TRBJ1-6; clone size: -; CDR3 length: 13; D gene: -; CDR3 protein: CASNHRENSPLHF; CDR3 DNA: TGTGCCAGCAACCACAGGGAGAATTCACCCCTCCACTTT
V gene: TRBV10-3; J gene: TRBJ1-5; clone size: -; CDR3 length: 14; D gene: -; CDR3 protein: CAISGGGEGQPQHF; CDR3 DNA: TGTGCCATCAGTGGAGGGGGGGAAGGGCAGCCCCAGCATTTT
V gene: TRBV7-8; J gene: TRBJ2-7; clone size: -; CDR3 length: 14; D gene: -; CDR3 protein: CASSLGVSMYEQYF; CDR3 DNA: TGTGCCAGCAGCTTAGGTGTTAGTATGTACGAGCAGTACTTC
V gene: TRBV30; J gene: TRBJ1-3; clone size: -; CDR3 length: 19; D gene: -; CDR3 protein: CAWSVEAWRDGIFGNTIYF; CDR3 DNA: TGTGCCTGGAGTGTAGAGGCGTGGCGGGACGGGATTTTCGGAAACACCATATATTTT
V gene: TRBV5-4; J gene: TRBJ2-2; clone size: -; CDR3 length: 17; D gene: -; CDR3 protein: CASSPEPISVSTGELFF; CDR3 DNA: TGTGCCAGCAGCCCTGAACCGATTAGTGTTTCCACCGGGGAGCTGTTTTTT